Below are 24 T cell receptor beta chains sequenced from a single sample in a study of T cells in Graves' hyperthyroidism and ophthalmopathy. Template material for amplifying TCR beta CDR3 regions consisted of RNA transcripts. RT-PCR in the first round (using the HTBI primer set) targeted the TCR CDR3. One entry per CDR3 protein results from TCRdb running MiXCR on the multiplex PCR reads. This table has 450,000 to 700,000 distinct CDR3 sequences, 35% to 55% appearing once. The sequencing input was peripheral blood or thyroid tissue (not recorded which). These TCRs come from a woman aged 18 to 35 with Graves' hyperthyroidism.

This clonotype has at least ten counts. The V gene is TRBV15, the J gene TRBJ1-3; no reliable D call. Per germline, CDR1 LNHNV and CDR2 YYDKDF (reference sequence). This CDR3 contains 13 residues. Trimming cost V 0 bases and J 15 bases, with 15 bases left between them. CDR3 DNA sequence: TGTGCCACCAGCAGAGATCTTGTAGGCAGCAGATATTTT. Protein product: CATSRDLVGSRYF.

The chain is built from TRBV7-2 and TRBJ1-1, with 8 bases matching TRBD1. The CDR3 is 17 residues long. Germline V lookup: CDR1 SGHTA, CDR2 FQGNSA. J gave up 4 bases and V 0 bases, and 10 bases lay outside the gene matches. CDR3 DNA: TGTGCCAGCAGCTTAGCTAGGCCAGGGACAGGAGCCACTGAAGCTTTCTTT. It codes for CASSLARPGTGATEAFF.

This clonotype was seen only a few times. This chain connects TRBV12-3 or TRBV12-4 to TRBJ2-1; maybe TRBD2 (5 bases). V dropped 7 bases and J dropped 4 bases, with 11 bases sitting between them. The CDR3 has 13 amino acids. The CDR3 sequence: CASTSTGYNEQFF. CDR3 in DNA: TGTGCCAGCACTTCGACGGGATACAATGAGCAGTTCTTC.

This clonotype was picked up many times. The CDR3 sequence is CASSERTPRPLHF. In DNA form, the CDR3 reads TGTGCCAGCAGTGAAAGAACCCCGAGGCCCCTCCACTTT. The chain uses TRBV6-6 and TRBJ1-6; D is undetermined. From germline, CDR1 is MNHNY and CDR2 SVGAGI (reference sequence). V was trimmed by 5 bases and J by 13 bases, leaving 15 bases between them. CDR3 size: 13 residues.

The chain carries TRBV29-1 and TRBJ1-5; D possibly corresponds to TRBD1 (5 bases). V dropped 8 bases and J dropped 1 base, with 12 bases sitting between them. The germline CDR1 and CDR2 sequences are SQVTM and ANQGSEA. CDR3 size: 13 residues. CDR3 residues: CSSRKGSNQPQHF. CDR3 DNA: TGCAGCAGTAGAAAGGGGAGCAATCAGCCCCAGCATTTT.

V gene TRBV29-1 combines with J gene TRBJ1-5; D ambiguous. CDR1 and CDR2 (germline): SQVTM, ANQGSEA. There are 16 residues in the CDR3. Trimming took 4 bases from V and 0 from J, leaving 16 bases between them. The CDR3 loop is CSVVSGNRYSNQPQHF. For the CDR3, the DNA is TGCAGCGTTGTTTCCGGGAACCGATATAGCAATCAGCCCCAGCATTTT.

This clonotype came up many times. V usage is TRBV7-3 and J usage is TRBJ2-6; perhaps D is TRBD1 or TRBD2 (6 bases each). The CDR3 is made up of 17 amino acids. V lost 2 bases to trimming and J lost 3 bases, with 14 bases between them. Germline CDR1 SGHTA, CDR2 FQGTGA. CDR3 region: CASSLHREVYGANVLTF. For the CDR3, the DNA is TGTGCCAGCAGCTTACACAGGGAGGTGTATGGGGCCAACGTCCTGACTTTC.

To note about this clonotype: A read error is possible here, since a much larger clone lies one base away. The chain joins TRBV6-1 to TRBJ1-1; D unclear. Germline CDR1 MNHNS, CDR2 SASEGT. The V end lost 6 bases, the J end lost 5 bases, and 16 bases lay between the germline ends. There are 14 residues in the CDR3. The chain's CDR3 is CASRGIGGMTEAFF. The CDR3 DNA reads as TGTGCCAGCAGGGGGATAGGAGGAATGACTGAAGCTTTCTTT.

For the CDR3, the DNA is TGTGCCAGCTCACGATCTGGCGCTGGGGCCAACGTCCTGACTTTC. It yields the protein CASSRSGAGANVLTF. The chain carries TRBV18 and TRBJ2-6; D not resolved. V lost 4 bases and J lost 2, with 9 bases in between. This CDR3 is 15 amino acids long. Germline V lookup: CDR1 KGHSH, CDR2 LQKENI.

This clonotype has a count of ten or more. The genes are TRBV5-6 and TRBJ1-1; D might be TRBD1 (5 bases). The CDR3 is 17 residues long. The ends were cut back, 0 bases at V and 2 bases at J, with 17 bases in the middle. Per the germline V gene, CDR1 is SGHDT and CDR2 is YYEEEE. DNA of the CDR3: TGTGCCAGCAGCTTGGCGTCCGACAGTGCTGGAAACACTGAAGCTTTCTTT. Protein: CASSLASDSAGNTEAFF.

This clonotype has only one observation. V is TRBV29-1 and J is TRBJ1-5; no clear D. CDR3 length: 11 residues. V gave up 8 bases and J gave up 7 bases, with 12 bases separating them. Germline assignment: CDR1 SQVTM and CDR2 ANQGSEA. For the CDR3, the DNA is TGCAGCTTCGTTGGTGACCAGCCCCAGCATTTT. Encoded protein: CSFVGDQPQHF.

This clonotype was detected many times. The genes are TRBV11-2 and TRBJ1-2; 9 bases align to TRBD1. The junction had 9 bases not matched to a gene; V was cut back by 5 bases and J by 8 bases. This CDR3 contains 14 residues. The V gene's germline CDR1 is SGHAT and CDR2 FQNNGV. As DNA, the CDR3 is TGTGCCAGCAGCCCGAACCGGGACAGGGCCGGCTACACCTTC. This encodes CASSPNRDRAGYTF.

The chain employs TRBV10-3 and TRBJ1-6; perhaps TRBD1 as D (5 bases). Looked up from germline, CDR1 is ENHRY and CDR2 is SYGVKD. Trimming pared 7 bases from V and 0 bases from J, leaving 13 bases between. The length of the CDR3 is 16 residues. The CDR3 coding sequence is TGTGCCATCAACGCGGGACGGAACTCCTATAATTCACCCCTCCACTTT. Protein: CAINAGRNSYNSPLHF.

This clonotype was recorded at least ten times. This chain connects TRBV12-5 to TRBJ2-7; D is ambiguous. Deletions cut 1 base from V and 1 base from J, with 2 bases between. This CDR3 is built from 12 residues. CDR1 is LGHNT, CDR2 FRNRAP, per germline. CDR3 in amino acids: CASGLGSYEQYF. As DNA, the CDR3 is TGTGCTAGTGGTTTGGGGTCCTACGAGCAGTACTTC.

The chain employs TRBV20-1 and TRBJ2-7; TRBD1 matches 7 bases. The CDR3 is 11 amino acids. Per the germline V gene, CDR1 is DFQATT and CDR2 is SNEGSKA (reference sequence). Trimming at V came to 7 bases and at J to 7 bases, leaving 7 bases not matched to a gene. CDR3 sequence: CSGTGSGEQYF. CDR3 sequence (DNA): TGCAGTGGGACAGGATCCGGGGAGCAGTACTTC.

The chain recombines TRBV2 with TRBJ2-7, with unresolved D. From germline, CDR1 is SNHLY and CDR2 FYNNEI. Trimming stripped 2 bases from V and 6 bases from J, with 8 bases between. This CDR3 has 12 amino acids. DNA for the CDR3: TGTGCCAGCAGTGAACAGGCTCCCGAGCAGTACTTC. Amino acids: CASSEQAPEQYF.

Remarks on this clonotype: Since a much larger clone is just one base distant, this may be a read error. This rearrangement joins TRBV6-1 to TRBJ2-1, with D perhaps matching TRBD1 (6 bases). Trimming stripped 8 bases from V and 6 bases from J, with 14 bases between. CDR3 size: 13 residues. CDR1 and CDR2 (germline): MNHNS, SASEGT. This chain's CDR3 is CASGAGEFNEQFF. The CDR3 DNA is TGTGCCAGCGGGGCAGGGGAGTTCAATGAGCAGTTCTTC.

The chain employs TRBV2 and TRBJ1-2, with 8 bases identical to TRBD1. CDR3 size: 15 residues. CDR1 and CDR2 (germline): SNHLY, FYNNEI. As DNA, the CDR3 is TGTGCTACTAGCAGTGAAGGGACAGGAAGGGGTGGCTACACCTTC. Translating it yields CATSSEGTGRGGYTF. Full variable domain (outside the CDR3, taken from reference TRBV2 and TRBJ1-2): EPEVTQTPSHQVTQMGQEVILRCVPISNHLYFYWYRQILGQKVEFLVSFYNNEISEKSEIFDDQFSVERPDGSNFTLKIRSTKLEDSAMYFCATSSEGTGRGGYTFGSGTRLTVV.

The gene calls are TRBV3-1 and TRBJ2-7; D gene ambiguous. Germline loops: CDR1 LGHDT, CDR2 YNNKEL (reference sequence). This CDR3 region has 14 residues. V was shortened by 4 bases and J by 3 bases, with 13 bases between the two germline ends. Here the CDR3 reads CASSLLGPHYEQYF. In DNA, the CDR3 is TGTGCCAGCAGCCTCCTCGGACCCCACTACGAGCAGTACTTC.

The sample holds a few counts of this clonotype. This chain joins TRBV24-1 and TRBJ2-1, with TRBD2 matching over 15 bases. CDR3 length: 20 amino acids. Losses at the gene ends were 2 bases for V and 3 bases for J; bases not matched to a gene: 10. Germline CDR1 reads KGHDR; CDR2 reads SFDVKD. In nucleotides, the CDR3 is TGTGCCACCAGTGATTACGCCGGGACTAGCGGGAGGTTGGGCTACAATGAGCAGTTCTTC. Translation: CATSDYAGTSGRLGYNEQFF.

The chain links TRBV7-9 to TRBJ2-3, with TRBD1 matching over 8 bases. With 6 bases clipped from V and 0 bases from J, the junction kept 2 bases outside the gene matches. This CDR3 contains 14 residues. Germline-derived CDR1 and CDR2 are SEHNR and FQNEAQ (reference sequence). CDR3 loop: CASRTGGSTDTQYF. CDR3 bases: TGTGCCAGCAGAACAGGGGGGAGCACAGATACGCAGTATTTT. The entire variable domain, with the rest obtained from reference TRBV7-9 and TRBJ2-3, is as follows: DTGVSQNPRHKITKRGQNVTFRCDPISEHNRLYWYRQTLGQGPEFLTYFQNEAQLEKSRLLSDRFSAERPKGSFSTLEIQRTEQGDSAMYLCASRTGGSTDTQYFGPGTRLTVL.

This chain joins TRBV20-1 and TRBJ1-1; D is uncertain. V lost 6 bases, J lost 8 bases, and 10 bases lay in between. This CDR3 is 10 amino acids long. Germline V gives CDR1 DFQATT, CDR2 SNEGSKA (reference sequence). For the CDR3, the DNA is TGCAGTGCGGCGGACCTCGAAGCTTTCTTT. Translating gives CSAADLEAFF.

The chain employs TRBV6-5 and TRBJ2-2; possibly TRBD2 for D (6 bases). The CDR3 is 13 amino acids. V was clipped by 6 bases and J by 4 bases, with 9 bases between them. Germline loops: CDR1 MNHEY, CDR2 SVGAGI. The CDR3 region is CASRAAGTGELFF. The CDR3 DNA follows: TGTGCCAGCAGGGCAGCGGGCACCGGGGAGCTGTTTTTT.

J is TRBJ2-6 and V is TRBV25-1; D unclear. Trimming pared 6 bases from V and 0 bases from J, leaving 15 bases between. The length of the CDR3 is 17 residues. The germline CDR1 and CDR2 sequences are MGHDK and SYGVNS. The CDR3 loop reads CASSLAGRTSGANVLTF. The CDR3 coding sequence is TGTGCCAGCAGCCTCGCAGGTAGGACCTCTGGGGCCAACGTCCTGACTTTC.